A selection of T cell receptor beta chains follows, all from one sample in a study of neurological immune-mediated disorders. TCRdb redid the calling of the 5' RACE reads with MiXCR, one entry per CDR3 protein. In the table there are roughly 43,000 distinct CDR3 sequences, 1.9% of which are singletons. What was sequenced was PBMCs. These receptors were collected from a woman between 40 and 55 years old with multiple sclerosis. The CDR3 runs from the conserved cysteine through the conserved F or W. The order of the fields is CDR3 protein, CDR3 DNA, J gene, V gene, D gene, clone size. The D gene is left open where the match is weak. The size entry is marked missing in some rows and otherwise reads once, few, many or a size class.

CASSFGSSGETDTQYF | TGCGCCAGCAGCTTCGGCTCTAGCGGGGAGACAGATACGCAGTATTTT | TRBJ2-3 | TRBV5-1 | TRBD2 | many
CASGFASGAANEKLFF | TGTGCTAGTGGTTTTGCCTCAGGGGCAGCTAATGAAAAACTGTTTTTT | TRBJ1-4 | TRBV12-5 | - | many
CASSAMTGATYGYTF | TGCGCCAGCAGTGCTATGACAGGCGCTACCTATGGCTACACCTTC | TRBJ1-2 | TRBV4-1 | - | many
CSVEDDRAYEQYF | TGCAGCGTTGAAGACGACAGGGCCTACGAGCAGTACTTC | TRBJ2-7 | TRBV29-1 | TRBD1 | many
CASSAAGTGNTEAFF | TGTGCCAGCAGCGCTGCCGGGACAGGGAACACTGAAGCTTTCTTT | TRBJ1-1 | TRBV9 | TRBD1 | many
CASSSQGNEKLFF | TGTGCCAGCAGCTCACAGGGGAATGAAAAACTGTTTTTT | TRBJ1-4 | TRBV7-8 | TRBD1 | many
CSAPRASGGARNEQFF | TGCAGTGCCCCCCGGGCTAGCGGGGGGGCTAGGAATGAGCAGTTCTTC | TRBJ2-1 | TRBV20-1 | TRBD2 | -
CSIGRGETQYF | TGCAGCATCGGCCGGGGAGAGACCCAGTACTTC | TRBJ2-5 | TRBV29-1 | - | many
CASSLGRPDTQYF | TGTGCCAGCAGCTTAGGGCGGCCAGATACGCAGTATTTT | TRBJ2-3 | TRBV7-9 | - | many
CASSLYGQEGTEAFF | TGCGCCAGCAGCTTGTATGGCCAGGAGGGCACTGAAGCTTTCTTT | TRBJ1-1 | TRBV5-1 | - | many
CSASKGASNYGYTF | TGCAGTGCTAGTAAGGGGGCCAGTAACTATGGCTACACCTTC | TRBJ1-2 | TRBV20-1 | TRBD1 | many
CASSLVTPSTDTQYF | TGCGCCAGCAGCTTGGTTACCCCTAGCACAGATACGCAGTATTTT | TRBJ2-3 | TRBV5-1 | - | many
CAIRKGQGNEKLFF | TGTGCCATCAGAAAGGGACAGGGGAATGAAAAACTGTTTTTT | TRBJ1-4 | TRBV10-3 | TRBD1 | many
CASSFLTGGREQYF | TGTGCCAGCAGCTTCCTAACTGGGGGACGCGAGCAGTACTTC | TRBJ2-7 | TRBV11-2 | - | many
CSATRDSNEQFF | TGCAGTGCTACCCGTGACAGCAATGAGCAGTTCTTC | TRBJ2-1 | TRBV20-1 | - | many
CASSLGSSHNEQFF | TGTGCCAGCAGCTTAGGTAGCTCTCACAATGAGCAGTTCTTC | TRBJ2-1 | TRBV7-2 | - | many
CASSPYGSSSSYEQYF | TGCGCCAGCAGCCCGTACGGCAGCAGTAGCTCCTACGAGCAGTACTTC | TRBJ2-7 | TRBV5-1 | - | many
CTAGSSYEQYF | TGCACCGCGGGGTCCTCCTACGAGCAGTACTTC | TRBJ2-7 | TRBV29-1 | - | many
CASSLGGSAGELFF | TGCGCCAGCAGCTTGGGAGGGTCGGCCGGGGAGCTGTTTTTT | TRBJ2-2 | TRBV5-1 | - | many
CASSVRDYPGEQYF | TGTGCCAGCAGCGTAAGGGACTACCCCGGCGAGCAGTACTTC | TRBJ2-7 | TRBV9 | TRBD2 | many
CASLFLNTEAFF | TGTGCCAGCCTTTTCCTGAACACTGAAGCTTTCTTT | TRBJ1-1 | TRBV12-3/TRBV12-4 | - | many
CASSQDWRFVYGYTF | TGCGCCAGCAGCCAAGATTGGCGGTTCGTCTATGGCTACACCTTC | TRBJ1-2 | TRBV4-1 | - | many